This paragraph covers one T cell receptor (beta chain) sequence. The source of the sample is a study of blood T cell repertoires in COVID-19. Study information: Acute and convalescent COVID-19 specimens originated in the United States, Italy and Spain. T cells, B-cell-depleted T cells, or PBMCs supplied cDNA or gDNA.

V lost 4 bases and J 3 bases, leaving 9 bases between the germline ends. Per germline, CDR1 MNHEY and CDR2 SMNVEV (reference sequence). The CDR3 loop spans 13 amino acids. Per the original data handling: It was from reference gene primer amplification that nucleated cell counts were estimated. The repertoire was sequenced with immunoSEQ multiplex PCR; TCRdb's copy has only in-frame clones and lacks some. V and J calls and clone size are copied from that table; D and trimming were computed from the DNA. The data show approximately 120,000 clones, roughly 83% seen once. The chain links TRBV27 to TRBJ1-2; a possible D gene is TRBD1 (5 bases). The TCR was taken from a man aged 40-50 years with active or convalescent COVID-19. Sequencing was carried out using peripheral blood. This chain's CDR3 is CASSSRQYYGYTF. The CDR3 nucleotides read TGTGCCAGCAGTTCACGACAGTACTATGGCTACACCTTC.